This T cell receptor (beta chain) was recorded in a study of vaccination effects on CD4 cells after COVID-19. Antigen-specific CD4+ T cells were expanded (with viral peptide pools) by the ViraFEST assay ahead of sequencing. Isolating CD4+ T cells followed less than 11 days of culture. The cohort was immunized with two doses of either the BNT162b2 or mRNA-1273 vaccine. Remarks on this clone: Its antigen is as yet unknown.

Using immunoSEQ multiplex PCR, the repertoire was profiled, and TCRdb retains in-frame clones only, with some absent. This sample has 24,000 or so clones; around 76% occur once, and the top ten carry around 10%. CDR3 length: 12 amino acids. Germline V gene lookup returns CDR1 SGHDN and CDR2 FVKESK. Trimming shortened V by 5 bases and J by 0 bases, and 4 bases separated the two germline ends. The chain combines TRBV14 with TRBJ2-5; D is ambiguous. The specimen was CD4+ T cells from PBMCs cultured with HCoV-229E spike peptides, collected after COVID-19 vaccination. The TCR originated in a human donor who received a COVID-19 vaccine. As DNA, the CDR3 is TGTGCCAGCAGCACCTACCAAGAGACCCAGTACTTC. Protein: CASSTYQETQYF.